The clone carrying this T cell receptor (beta chain) was seen a single time. The CDR3 ends on some other residue instead of the conserved phenylalanine or tryptophan, so this is likely a read error. This sample is part of a study of CD8+CD57+ T cells in acquired aplastic anemia. Overall study context: The sorted CD4+ and CD8+ cells yielded an average around 3.2 ug of DNA.

It was patients with CD8+CD57+ cell expansion by flow cytometry who were chosen for sequencing. TCR beta VDJ and CDR3 were profiled, and genomic DNA was the template. TCRdb re-derived calls from the reads in MiXCR, one entry per CDR3 protein. The sample yields 180,000 or so distinct CDR3 sequences, around half seen once. This CDR3 is 14 amino acids long. Germline values: CDR1 SNHLY, CDR2 FYNNEI. The sequence came from a human donor with aplastic anemia. Sequencing used sorted CD4+, CD8+, or CD8+CD57+ T cells (not recorded which) from PBMCs. V gene TRBV2 combines with J gene TRBJ1-4, with TRBD1 as a possible D gene (6 bases). The CDR3: CASTRTVLNEKLFS. As DNA, the CDR3 is TGCGCCAGCACCCGGACAGTTCTCAATGAAAAACTGTTTTCT.